One and the same sample provided the 30 T cell receptor beta chains below, sequenced in a study of blood T cells in healthy people across ages. A second PCR, run for roughly 7 to 11 cycles, used a sample-barcoded 5' primer plus a J-beta primer mix. TCRdb ran MiXCR on the 5' RACE reads and lists one entry per CDR3 protein. The repertoire holds 870,000 or so distinct CDR3 sequences, with 29% as singletons. The source material was blood. The receptor set was obtained from a woman of 80 years or more in good health.

As to this clonotype: One end of the junction varies from germline; a read error may be responsible. This chain joins TRBV11-2 and TRBJ2-3; weak D call: TRBD1 (5 bases). This CDR3 is built from 16 residues. Germline assignment: CDR1 SGHAT and CDR2 FQNNGV. For the CDR3, the DNA is TGTGCCAGCAGCTTAGGAGTCCAGGGCCACACAGATACGCAGGATTTT. Residues: CASSLGVQGHTDTQDF.

This clonotype was recorded once. The rearrangement joins TRBV30 to TRBJ2-4; the D call may be TRBD1 or TRBD2 (5 bases each). The end of the DNA aligns better with TRBJ2-7, so the J call may be wrong. The length of the CDR3 is 13 residues. Germline lookup yields CDR1 GTSNPN and CDR2 SVGIG (reference sequence). The CDR3 reads CAWGTLSRYEQYF. The CDR3 bases are TGTGCCTGGGGGACCTTATCCCGTTACGAGCAGTACTTC.

In this sample, this clonotype turned up many times. The chain employs TRBV7-2 and TRBJ1-2; D perhaps matches TRBD1 (5 bases). CDR3 length equals 13 residues. With 4 bases removed from V and 8 bases from J, the gap between germline ends came to 14 bases. Per germline, CDR1 SGHTA and CDR2 FQGNSA. In nucleotides, the CDR3 is TGTGCCAGCAGCTCGTTCAGGGAGGAGGGCTACACCTTC. As protein: CASSSFREEGYTF.

This clonotype was counted ten times or more. The V call is TRBV10-1, the J call TRBJ2-3; D not resolved. CDR3 length equals 12 residues. The germline gives CDR1 WNHNN, CDR2 SYGVQD (reference sequence). V shed 3 bases and J shed 6 bases, with 7 bases lying between them. The CDR3 loop reads CASSDGLDTQYF. In nucleotides, the CDR3 is TGCGCCAGCAGTGACGGGTTGGATACGCAGTATTTT.

In regard to this clonotype: One junction end disagrees with the germline gene, perhaps due to a read error. This sequence joins TRBV6-1 and TRBJ2-3; the match to TRBD1 covers 7 bases. The V gene's germline CDR1 is MNHNS and CDR2 SASEGT. The CDR3 consists of 19 residues. The CDR3 region is CAGSTTGTELYYITDTRYF. The CDR3 nucleotides read TGTGCCGGCAGCACTACTGGGACAGAGCTTTATTACATCACAGATACGCGGTATTTT.

In regard to this clonotype: This sequence may be a read error, since a much larger clone differs from it by one base. V and J are TRBV20-1 and TRBJ2-3, with TRBD1 matching over 9 bases. Germline V gene sequence: CDR1 DFQATT, CDR2 SNEGSKA (reference sequence). V dropped 6 bases and J dropped 4; count of bases not matched to a gene: 14. The CDR3 consists of 16 residues. CDR3 sequence reads: CSAVQGARGGADTQYF. The CDR3 DNA reads TGCAGTGCAGTACAGGGGGCGCGTGGTGGCGCAGATACGCAGTATTTT.

The chain has TRBV6-2 or TRBV6-3 and TRBJ2-2; the D gene could be TRBD1 or TRBD2 (6 bases each). The CDR3 spans 14 residues. Trimming took off 2 bases at V and 5 bases at J, with 9 bases between the two ends. Germline CDR1 is MNHEY and CDR2 is SVGEGT. The CDR3 loop reads CASSYRGRTGELFF. Here the CDR3 DNA reads TGTGCCAGCAGTTACCGGGGGCGGACCGGGGAGCTGTTTTTT.

The chain employs TRBV6-2 or TRBV6-3 and TRBJ2-5; TRBD2 agrees at 7 bases. Germline V gives CDR1 MNHEY, CDR2 SVGEGT. The CDR3 is 17 amino acids. J lost 3 bases, V lost 4 bases, and 14 bases had no gene match. Here the CDR3 reads CASSCLSGGPFKETQYF. The DNA of the CDR3 is TGTGCCAGCAGTTGCTTGTCGGGGGGACCTTTTAAAGAGACCCAGTACTTC.

In this sample, this clonotype turned up many times. This chain joins TRBV11-2 and TRBJ1-2, with 7 nucleotides matching TRBD1. From germline, CDR1 is SGHAT and CDR2 FQNNGV. J lost 3 bases, V lost 5 bases, and 3 bases had no gene match. The CDR3 sequence is 13 residues long. The CDR3 spells CASSIDRDYGYTF. CDR3 coding DNA: TGTGCCAGCAGCATTGACAGGGACTATGGCTACACCTTC.

A single count supports this clonotype. The chain combines TRBV15 with TRBJ2-3; TRBD1 is a possible D gene (6 bases). The CDR3 extends over 16 amino acids. The V gene's germline CDR1 is LNHNV and CDR2 YYDKDF (reference sequence). V was pared by 7 bases and J by 2 bases, with 19 bases between. The CDR3 DNA reads TGTGCCACCACTAAAGGGGGAAATCGATTCACAGATACGCAGTATTTT. Protein product: CATTKGGNRFTDTQYF. The full variable domain, with the rest looked up from reference TRBV15 and TRBJ2-3, is DAMVIQNPRYQVTQFGKPVTLSCSQTLNHNVMYWYQQKSSQAPKLLFHYYDKDFNNEADTPDNFQSRRPNTSFCFLDIRSPGLGDTAMYLCATTKGGNRFTDTQYFGPGTRLTVL.

The chain carries TRBV18 and TRBJ1-5; no clear D. CDR3 size: 13 residues. V lost 3 bases, J lost 3 bases, and 6 bases lay in between. Germline V CDR1 and CDR2: KGHSH, LQKENI. For the CDR3, the DNA is TGTGCCAGCTCACCCACTTACAATCAGCCCCAGCATTTT. The encoded protein is CASSPTYNQPQHF.

This chain links TRBV7-9 with TRBJ2-3; no clear D gene. V was pared by 5 bases and J by 1 base, with 13 bases between. The CDR3 covers 15 residues. Per germline, CDR1 SEHNR and CDR2 FQNEAQ (reference sequence). The CDR3 loop is CASSPTGSGTDTQYF. As DNA, the CDR3 is TGTGCCAGCAGCCCGACTGGGTCAGGCACAGATACGCAGTATTTT.

Turning to this clonotype: A much larger clone is a single base away; this may be a read error. The J gene is TRBJ2-3, the V gene TRBV20-1, with D perhaps TRBD1 or TRBD2 (5 bases each). Germline assignment: CDR1 DFQATT and CDR2 SNEGSKA (reference sequence). Deletions cut 0 bases from V and 4 bases from J, with 14 bases between. The CDR3 extends over 15 amino acids. Written as DNA, the CDR3 is TGCAGTGCTAGAGACCCACAGGTTAGCGCAGATACGCAGTATTTT. It translates to CSARDPQVSADTQYF.

This chain uses TRBV20-1 with TRBJ1-4, with D unclear. Germline assignment: CDR1 DFQATT and CDR2 SNEGSKA (reference sequence). V lost 5 bases, J lost 8 bases, and 18 bases lay in between. This CDR3 spans 14 amino acids. For the CDR3, the DNA is TGCAGTGCTCGCGACCGTAGAATGGGGGAAAAACTGTTTTTT. This gives the protein CSARDRRMGEKLFF.

This rearrangement joins TRBV20-1 to TRBJ2-7, with 10 bases fitting TRBD2. Trimming took 6 bases from V and 7 from J; bases not matched to a gene: 9. This CDR3 has 13 amino acids. Germline V gene data show CDR1 as DFQATT and CDR2 as SNEGSKA (reference sequence). CDR3 in DNA: TGCAGTGCCCCGGGACTAGCGTACAATGAGCAGTACTTC. Amino acids: CSAPGLAYNEQYF.

The rearrangement uses TRBV11-3 and TRBJ2-3; the match to TRBD1 covers 9 bases. The CDR3 has 15 residues. V was clipped by 5 bases and J by 5 bases; unmatched bases: 8. From germline, CDR1 is SGHNT and CDR2 YENEEA. The CDR3 DNA follows: TGTGCCAGCAGCCATCGGACAGGGGCGGGAGATACGCAGTATTTT. Residues: CASSHRTGAGDTQYF.

This clonotype came up many times. The chain couples TRBV7-2 to TRBJ2-3; no clear D. The CDR3 contains 14 residues. Trimming left V 1 base short and J 2 bases short, with 7 bases between. Germline CDR1 reads SGHTA; CDR2 reads FQGNSA. The DNA of the CDR3 is TGTGCCAGCAGCTTAGGCCACATCACAGATACGCAGTATTTT. It codes for CASSLGHITDTQYF.

Comments on this clonotype: A much more abundant neighbour one base away suggests this may be a read error. As DNA, the CDR3 is TGTGCCACCAGTGATGGCAGGAAAAGCACAGATACGCGGTATTTT. This translates into CATSDGRKSTDTRYF. The J gene is TRBJ2-3, the V gene TRBV24-1; no firm D call. CDR3 length equals 15 residues. Germline CDR1 and CDR2: KGHDR and SFDVKD.

As concerns this clonotype: This sequence may be a read error, since a much larger clone differs from it by one base. The gene calls are TRBV12-3 or TRBV12-4 and TRBJ1-5; a possible D gene is TRBD1 (6 bases). The CDR3 loop spans 15 amino acids. The CDR3 DNA sequence: TGTGCCGGCAGTTTGCACAGGGCAAGCAATCAGCCCCAGCATTTT. This encodes CAGSLHRASNQPQHF.

The V and J genes are TRBV28 and TRBJ2-7; the D is unclear. The CDR3 extends over 12 amino acids. Trimming took off 3 bases at V and 4 bases at J, with 7 bases between the two ends. Germline V gives CDR1 MDHEN, CDR2 SYDVKM. The chain's CDR3 is CASSFSQYEQYF. The CDR3 coding sequence is TGTGCCAGCAGTTTTTCACAGTACGAGCAGTACTTC.

The chain employs TRBV9 and TRBJ2-3; the match to TRBD2 covers 15 bases. With 3 bases clipped from V and 1 base from J, the junction kept 6 bases outside the gene matches. Germline V gene sequence: CDR1 SGDLS, CDR2 YYNGEE. The CDR3 length is 18 residues. The DNA for the CDR3 is TGTGCCAGCAGCGCCGGGACTAGCGGGGGGTTCCGCACAGATACGCAGTATTTT. Encoded protein: CASSAGTSGGFRTDTQYF. Full variable domain (remainder filled in from reference TRBV9 and TRBJ2-3): DSGVTQTPKHLITATGQRVTLRCSPRSGDLSVYWYQQSLDQGLQFLIQYYNGEERAKGNILERFSAQQFPDLHSELNLSSLELGDSALYFCASSAGTSGGFRTDTQYFGPGTRLTVL.

This chain connects TRBV30 to TRBJ2-5; D ambiguous. Germline assignment: CDR1 GTSNPN and CDR2 SVGIG (reference sequence). Trimming cost V 2 bases and J 0 bases, with 7 bases left between them. This CDR3 spans 13 amino acids. In DNA form, the CDR3 reads TGTGCCTGGAGTTATCATCACCAAGAGACCCAGTACTTC. Translation gives CAWSYHHQETQYF.

In this sample, this clonotype turned up a few times. Just one base apart from a much larger clone, this may be a read error. The CDR3 DNA reads as TGCGGCGTTGAGGCGGTCGATCGGGGCTACACCTTC. Protein sequence: CGVEAVDRGYTF. The rearrangement links TRBV29-1 to TRBJ1-2; D unresolved. CDR3 length: 12 residues. Germline CDR1 and CDR2: SQVTM and ANQGSEA.

This sequence joins TRBV20-1 and TRBJ2-7, with 10 bases identical to TRBD2. CDR1 DFQATT and CDR2 SNEGSKA come from the germline V gene (reference sequence). The CDR3 runs 14 residues. Unmatched junction bases numbered 12, after V lost 6 bases and J lost 7 bases. The CDR3 bases are TGCAGTGCCCCGCTAGCGGGGGAAAACAATGAGCAGTACTTC. Residues: CSAPLAGENNEQYF.

This clonotype was counted once. The chain combines TRBV29-1 with TRBJ1-2; tentative D call: TRBD1 (5 bases). V dropped 4 bases and J dropped 8 bases, with 17 bases sitting between them. Germline assignment: CDR1 SQVTM and CDR2 ANQGSEA. The CDR3 loop spans 13 amino acids. CDR3 sequence (DNA): TGCAGCGTTGGCGTTGATAGGGGCGGCGGCTACACCTTC. Amino acid sequence: CSVGVDRGGGYTF.

The chain recombines TRBV24-1 with TRBJ2-1; D gene unclear. The germline gives CDR1 KGHDR, CDR2 SFDVKD. This CDR3 has 12 amino acids. The ends were cut back, 12 bases at V and 5 bases at J, with 13 bases in the middle. The CDR3 loop reads CASGRLNNEQFF. The CDR3 region has the DNA TGTGCCTCCGGACGGTTAAACAATGAGCAGTTCTTC.

This rearrangement joins TRBV6-2 or TRBV6-3 to TRBJ1-5; the match to TRBD1 covers 8 bases. V was pared by 2 bases and J by 5 bases, with 11 bases of the junction left unmatched. The germline gives CDR1 MNHEY, CDR2 SVGEGT. This CDR3 region has 17 residues. This CDR3 reads CASSYVGRGRSDQPQHF. CDR3 nucleotides: TGTGCCAGCAGTTACGTGGGCAGGGGGCGGTCGGATCAGCCCCAGCATTTT.

There are many counts of this clonotype. The gene calls are TRBV7-9 and TRBJ1-2; D not resolved. CDR1 and CDR2 (germline): SEHNR, FQNEAQ (reference sequence). V lost 1 base and J 5 bases, leaving 8 bases between the germline ends. The CDR3 is made up of 13 amino acids. The CDR3: CASSLESGYGYTF. The CDR3 coding sequence is TGTGCCAGCAGCTTAGAGAGCGGTTATGGCTACACCTTC.

Points on this clonotype: This may stem from a read error, because a much larger clone lies one nucleotide away. The CDR3 sequence: CASSSRGVQETQYF. The CDR3 DNA follows: TGTGCCAGCAGCTCGCGAGGAGTTCAAGAGACCCAGTACTTC. The rearrangement links TRBV5-6 to TRBJ2-5; no firm D call. With 3 bases removed from V and 2 bases from J, the gap between germline ends came to 11 bases. This CDR3 comprises 14 residues. Germline loops: CDR1 SGHDT, CDR2 YYEEEE.

Only a few counts were recorded for this clonotype. The chain uses TRBV7-9 and TRBJ2-5; 14 bases map to TRBD2. Per the germline V gene, CDR1 is SEHNR and CDR2 is FQNEAQ (reference sequence). This CDR3 is 16 amino acids long. Trimming took 5 bases from V and 4 from J; bases not matched to a gene: 6. This chain's CDR3 is CASSRGLAGGVETQYF. DNA for the CDR3: TGTGCCAGCAGCAGAGGACTAGCGGGGGGCGTAGAGACCCAGTACTTC.